These 32 T cell receptor beta chains share one sample of origin, sequenced in a study of blood T cell repertoires in COVID-19. Clones were read by immunoSEQ multiplex PCR, and TCRdb kept only the in-frame ones, dropping some. The profile shows 210,000 or so clones, about four fifths of them singletons. The sample consisted of peripheral blood. All receptors come from an elderly woman with acute or convalescent COVID-19.

V usage is TRBV18 and J usage is TRBJ1-2; the D gene is possibly TRBD1 (6 bases). V lost 1 base and J 6 bases, leaving 15 bases between the germline ends. This CDR3 region has 15 residues. Germline V gene data show CDR1 as KGHSH and CDR2 as LQKENI. The CDR3 region is CASSPLPGASDGYTF. CDR3 DNA sequence: TGTGCCAGCTCACCACTTCCAGGGGCGTCCGATGGCTACACCTTC.

This rearrangement joins TRBV7-2 to TRBJ2-1, with 8 bases matching TRBD2. The V gene end was trimmed by 5 bases and the J gene end by 5 bases; junction bases not matched to a gene: 14. The CDR3 spans 17 residues. The germline gives CDR1 SGHTA, CDR2 FQGNSA. CDR3 amino acids: CASSPWPGGRYDNEQFF. In DNA, the CDR3 is TGTGCCAGCAGCCCCTGGCCGGGGGGGCGATACGACAATGAGCAGTTCTTC.

This clone was observed a handful of times. CDR3 coding DNA: TGTGCCAGCAGCTTAGATACAGGGAGGGGGTATGAGCAGTTCTTC. Residues: CASSLDTGRGYEQFF. V is TRBV11-3 and J is TRBJ2-1; D might be TRBD2 (7 bases). The CDR3 consists of 15 residues. With 0 bases removed from V and 8 bases from J, the gap between germline ends came to 14 bases. Germline V lookup: CDR1 SGHNT, CDR2 YENEEA.

The V gene is TRBV7-8, the J gene TRBJ2-5, with 7 bases aligning to TRBD1. The germline gives CDR1 SGHVS, CDR2 FQNEAQ. This CDR3 is 15 amino acids long. Germline trimming cut 3 bases from V and 4 bases from J; bases unmatched to any gene: 8. CDR3 in DNA: TGTGCCAGCAGCTTTTCCAGGGGGTACGGAGAGACCCAGTACTTC. It is translated as CASSFSRGYGETQYF. Supplemented by reference TRBV7-8 and TRBJ2-5, the full variable domain reads GAGVSQSPRYKVAKRGQDVALRCDPISGHVSLFWYQQALGQGPEFLTYFQNEAQLDKSGLPSDRFFAERPEGSVSTLKIQRTQQEDSAVYLCASSFSRGYGETQYFGPGTRLLVL.

V and J are TRBV5-6 and TRBJ1-4; TRBD1 matches at 7 bases. Germline V lookup: CDR1 SGHDT, CDR2 YYEEEE. The CDR3 has 17 amino acids. The junction had 9 bases not matched to a gene; V was cut back by 4 bases and J by 0 bases. CDR3 coding DNA: TGTGCCAGCAGCGGGACAGCAAACCCGACAACTAATGAAAAACTGTTTTTT. This translates into CASSGTANPTTNEKLFF.

This sequence joins TRBV7-9 and TRBJ1-2; TRBD1 agrees at 12 bases. Germline-derived CDR1 and CDR2 are SEHNR and FQNEAQ (reference sequence). The CDR3 totals 16 residues. After removal of 5 bases from V and 8 bases from J, the junction contained 12 bases not matched to a gene. The CDR3 sequence: CASSPLGQGAVGGYTF. The DNA for the CDR3 is TGTGCCAGCAGCCCCTTGGGACAGGGGGCCGTTGGAGGCTACACCTTC.

V and J are TRBV19 and TRBJ1-1, with D perhaps TRBD1 (5 bases). Germline V gene data show CDR1 as LNHDA and CDR2 as SQIVND (reference sequence). CDR3 length: 14 amino acids. V dropped 6 bases and J dropped 4 bases, with 15 bases sitting between them. CDR3: CASRGTGVTTEAFF. The CDR3 DNA follows: TGTGCCAGTAGGGGAACGGGGGTGACCACTGAAGCTTTCTTT. Full variable domain (outside the CDR3, taken from reference TRBV19 and TRBJ1-1): DGGITQSPKYLFRKEGQNVTLSCEQNLNHDAMYWYRQDPGQGLRLIYYSQIVNDFQKGDIAEGYSVSREKKESFPLTVTSAQKNPTAFYLCASRGTGVTTEAFFGQGTRLTVV.

The rearrangement joins TRBV6-2 or TRBV6-3 to TRBJ2-7, with 11 bases matching TRBD2. The germline gives CDR1 MNHEY, CDR2 SVGEGT. V shed 0 bases and J 3 bases; nucleotides not matched to a gene: 10. This CDR3 is 18 amino acids long. In nucleotides, the CDR3 is TGTGCCAGCAGTTACTCGGAACTACTAGCGGGAGTGATCTACGAGCAGTACTTC. Protein: CASSYSELLAGVIYEQYF.

V and J are TRBV28 and TRBJ2-5, with TRBD2 matching over 7 bases. CDR3 size: 13 residues. The germline CDR1 and CDR2 sequences are MDHEN and SYDVKM. Trimming took 6 bases from V and 5 from J; bases not matched to a gene: 6. CDR3 bases: TGTGCCAGCAGGTGGGGGGGGGATGAGACCCAGTACTTC. Translated: CASRWGGDETQYF.

The chain joins TRBV27 to TRBJ1-1; D is unresolved. V was cut by 3 bases and J by 1 base, with 6 bases left in between. The CDR3 spans 13 residues. Germline V gene lookup returns CDR1 MNHEY and CDR2 SMNVEV (reference sequence). CDR3 loop: CASSFVQNTEAFF. In DNA form, the CDR3 reads TGTGCCAGCAGTTTTGTACAGAACACTGAAGCTTTCTTT.

This clone was observed once. This chain connects TRBV14 to TRBJ1-1; TRBD1 matches 10 bases. Looked up from germline, CDR1 is SGHDN and CDR2 is FVKESK. V lost 5 bases, J lost 4 bases, and 4 bases stayed unmatched. CDR3 length: 14 residues. CDR3 nucleotide sequence: TGTGCCAGCAGCTTCCGGACAGGGGGCACTGAAGCTTTCTTT. It specifies CASSFRTGGTEAFF. The variable domain in full, with the rest retrieved from reference TRBV14 and TRBJ1-1, is EAGVTQFPSHSVIEKGQTVTLRCDPISGHDNLYWYRRVMGKEIKFLLHFVKESKQDESGMPNNRFLAERTGGTYSTLKVQPAELEDSGVYFCASSFRTGGTEAFFGQGTRLTVV.

This clone has a single count. This chain uses TRBV29-1 with TRBJ1-2, with 8 bases lining up with TRBD1. This CDR3 comprises 13 residues. Losses at the gene ends were 5 bases for V and 4 bases for J; bases not matched to a gene: 6. Germline V CDR1 and CDR2: SQVTM, ANQGSEA. CDR3 region: CSVTGGSGYGYTF. As DNA, the CDR3 is TGCAGCGTTACAGGGGGTTCAGGCTATGGCTACACCTTC.

This chain connects TRBV16 to TRBJ1-1, with D unclear. The CDR3 is 15 residues long. V lost 4 bases to trimming and J lost 0 bases, with 12 bases between them. Per the germline V gene, CDR1 is KGHSY and CDR2 is FQNENV. This CDR3 is CASSPDKPMNTEAFF. Here the CDR3 DNA reads TGTGCCAGCAGCCCTGACAAGCCAATGAACACTGAAGCTTTCTTT.

The chain carries TRBV7-9 and TRBJ2-2, with D possibly TRBD2 on 6 matching bases. V gave up 8 bases and J gave up 0 bases, with 10 bases separating them. In germline, CDR1 is SEHNR, CDR2 FQNEAQ (reference sequence). The CDR3 has 14 amino acids. The CDR3 sequence: CASSWGANTGELFF. The CDR3 nucleotides are TGTGCCAGCTCCTGGGGGGCGAACACCGGGGAGCTGTTTTTT.

V usage is TRBV2 and J usage is TRBJ1-2, with a tentative D call TRBD1 (6 bases). CDR1 and CDR2 from the germline V gene are SNHLY and FYNNEI. V was pared by 2 bases and J by 2 bases, with 12 bases between. This CDR3 contains 15 residues. The CDR3, as DNA: TGTGCCAGCAGTGAATTCAGGACAGAAAACTATGGCTACACCTTC. It encodes CASSEFRTENYGYTF.

The rearrangement joins TRBV28 to TRBJ2-1, with 10 bases matching TRBD1. V shed 3 bases, J shed 2 bases, and the junction held 1 base outside the gene matches. The CDR3 has 15 residues. The germline gives CDR1 MDHEN, CDR2 SYDVKM. This CDR3 reads CASSFGQGAYNEQFF. Written as DNA, the CDR3 is TGTGCCAGCAGTTTCGGACAGGGGGCCTACAATGAGCAGTTCTTC.

The chain uses TRBV9 and TRBJ2-1; 8 bases line up with TRBD2. CDR1 is SGDLS and CDR2 is YYNGEE in the germline V gene. This CDR3 spans 16 amino acids. V shed 4 bases, J shed 0 bases, and the junction held 6 bases outside the gene matches. In nucleotides, the CDR3 is TGTGCCAGCAGCACCCTTAGCGGGGACTCCTACAATGAGCAGTTCTTC. It is translated as CASSTLSGDSYNEQFF.

This clone was seen more than once but under ten times. The gene calls are TRBV7-2 and TRBJ1-6; 11 nucleotides align to TRBD1. V lost 5 bases and J lost 9; bases outside the gene matches: 3. The CDR3 runs to 14 residues. Germline V gene data show CDR1 as SGHTA and CDR2 as FQGNSA. CDR3 region: CASSPDRGLSPLHF. The CDR3, as DNA: TGTGCCAGCAGCCCGGACAGGGGGCTTTCACCCCTCCACTTT.

This sequence joins TRBV7-9 and TRBJ2-2, with TRBD2 as a possible D gene (6 bases). Germline V gene lookup returns CDR1 SEHNR and CDR2 FQNEAQ (reference sequence). V was cut by 2 bases and J by 4 bases, with 11 bases left in between. CDR3 length equals 15 residues. CDR3 sequence reads: CASSLLDGSTGELFF. DNA for the CDR3: TGTGCCAGCAGCTTACTGGACGGGAGCACCGGGGAGCTGTTTTTT. Filled out from reference TRBV7-9 and TRBJ2-2, the complete variable domain reads DTGVSQNPRHKITKRGQNVTFRCDPISEHNRLYWYRQTLGQGPEFLTYFQNEAQLEKSRLLSDRFSAERPKGSFSTLEIQRTEQGDSAMYLCASSLLDGSTGELFFGEGSRLTVL.

The V and J genes are TRBV9 and TRBJ2-2; 8 nucleotides match TRBD2. J lost 8 bases, V lost 4 bases, and 10 bases had no gene match. The CDR3 is 15 residues long. Germline V CDR1 and CDR2: SGDLS, YYNGEE. The CDR3 spells CASSPAREGIGELFF. The CDR3, as DNA: TGTGCCAGCAGCCCCGCACGGGAGGGTATAGGGGAGCTGTTTTTT.

This clone was found a few times. The rearrangement uses TRBV3-1 (or the pseudogene TRBV3-2) and TRBJ2-5, with 8 nucleotides matching TRBD2. The ends lost 0 bases at V and 7 bases at J; junction bases unmatched: 13. The germline gives CDR1 LGHDT, CDR2 YNNKEL (reference sequence). This CDR3 has 17 residues. The CDR3 reads CASSQEVTSGTPWTQYF. The CDR3 nucleotides read TGTGCCAGCAGCCAAGAAGTTACTAGCGGTACGCCATGGACCCAGTACTTC.

This clone was counted once. J is TRBJ1-1 and V is TRBV28; 9 nucleotides line up with TRBD1. The germline V gene has CDR1 MDHEN and CDR2 SYDVKM. Trimming removed 5 bases from V and 5 bases from J; junction bases left unmatched: 3. There are 13 residues in the CDR3. The DNA of the CDR3 is TGTGCCAGCAGTCCGACAGGGGGAACTGAAGCTTTCTTT. Translation gives CASSPTGGTEAFF.

V gene TRBV7-9 combines with J gene TRBJ2-3; maybe TRBD2 (5 bases). Trimming left V 1 base short and J 0 bases short, with 8 bases between. CDR3 size: 15 residues. Germline V lookup: CDR1 SEHNR, CDR2 FQNEAQ (reference sequence). As DNA, the CDR3 is TGTGCCAGCAGCTTAGGAGGGCCTAGCACAGATACGCAGTATTTT. This encodes CASSLGGPSTDTQYF.

V gene TRBV2 combines with J gene TRBJ2-3; D gene ambiguous. Germline CDR1 is SNHLY and CDR2 is FYNNEI. This CDR3 comprises 13 residues. V was clipped by 4 bases and J by 0 bases, with 5 bases between them. In DNA, the CDR3 is TGTGCCAGCAGTGTTATTAGCACAGATACGCAGTATTTT. Translation gives CASSVISTDTQYF.

J is TRBJ1-3 and V is TRBV5-8, with unresolved D. CDR1 SGHTS and CDR2 YDEGEE come from the germline V gene. Trimming cost V 4 bases and J 2 bases, with 13 bases left between them. The CDR3 has 15 residues. In nucleotides, the CDR3 is TGTGCCAGCAGCCCGAGGGTGGGAACTGGAAACACCATATATTTT. It yields the protein CASSPRVGTGNTIYF.

About this clone: A junction boundary mismatches the germline segment, possibly from a read error. This chain uses TRBV5-1 with TRBJ1-2; tentative D call: TRBD1 (5 bases). Germline V lookup: CDR1 SGHRS, CDR2 YFSETQ. The length of the CDR3 is 15 residues. The CDR3 region has the DNA TGCGCCCGCAGCCCGGGTGGGGGGGACGACTATGGCTACACCTTC. As protein: CARSPGGGDDYGYTF.

The J gene is TRBJ2-3, the V gene TRBV7-3; D gene uncertain. In germline, CDR1 is SGHTA, CDR2 FQGTGA. Between the trimmed V and J ends, which lost 2 bases and 0 bases, there was a span of 9 bases. CDR3 length: 15 residues. CDR3 residues: CASSLLEVSTDTQYF. DNA of the CDR3: TGTGCCAGCAGCTTATTAGAGGTTAGCACAGATACGCAGTATTTT.

The chain joins TRBV2 to TRBJ2-5; D is unresolved. This CDR3 contains 13 residues. Trimming removed 2 bases at V and 7 bases at J, with 11 bases between. CDR1 and CDR2 (germline): SNHLY, FYNNEI. The CDR3 bases are TGTGCCAGCAGTGAAAGTCGGTTCGGGACCCAGTACTTC. This codes for CASSESRFGTQYF.

This clone appeared a few times. The chain employs TRBV2 and TRBJ1-5; a possible D gene is TRBD1 (6 bases). Germline V gene data show CDR1 as SNHLY and CDR2 as FYNNEI. Trimming took off 2 bases at V and 2 bases at J, with 10 bases between the two ends. This CDR3 has 15 residues. The CDR3 DNA sequence: TGTGCCAGCAGTGAAAGGGGGTTAGGCAATCAGCCCCAGCATTTT. Protein: CASSERGLGNQPQHF.

This clone was picked up one time. The chain employs TRBV19 and TRBJ2-7; 7 positions agree with TRBD1. The trim removed 6 bases at V and 3 bases at J, leaving 8 bases unmatched. Germline V gives CDR1 LNHDA, CDR2 SQIVND (reference sequence). The CDR3 extends over 14 amino acids. This CDR3 reads CASRPRDRFYEQYF. CDR3 sequence (DNA): TGTGCCAGTAGGCCCCGGGACAGATTCTACGAGCAGTACTTC.

This clone was detected many times. J is TRBJ1-2 and V is TRBV9; no reliable D call. Trimming stripped 4 bases from V and 8 bases from J, with 21 bases between. The CDR3 is 15 residues long. CDR1 SGDLS and CDR2 YYNGEE come from the germline V gene. CDR3 region: CASSPGAPPSEGYTF. In DNA, the CDR3 is TGTGCCAGCAGCCCCGGAGCTCCACCTTCTGAGGGCTACACCTTC.

The chain has TRBV9 and TRBJ1-1; 9 bases match TRBD1. The CDR3 has 15 amino acids. Trimming took 4 bases from V and 4 from J; bases not matched to a gene: 8. The germline V gene has CDR1 SGDLS and CDR2 YYNGEE. In nucleotides, the CDR3 is TGTGCCAGCAGCATGGGGACAGGGCCGGGCACTGAAGCTTTCTTT. Protein product: CASSMGTGPGTEAFF.